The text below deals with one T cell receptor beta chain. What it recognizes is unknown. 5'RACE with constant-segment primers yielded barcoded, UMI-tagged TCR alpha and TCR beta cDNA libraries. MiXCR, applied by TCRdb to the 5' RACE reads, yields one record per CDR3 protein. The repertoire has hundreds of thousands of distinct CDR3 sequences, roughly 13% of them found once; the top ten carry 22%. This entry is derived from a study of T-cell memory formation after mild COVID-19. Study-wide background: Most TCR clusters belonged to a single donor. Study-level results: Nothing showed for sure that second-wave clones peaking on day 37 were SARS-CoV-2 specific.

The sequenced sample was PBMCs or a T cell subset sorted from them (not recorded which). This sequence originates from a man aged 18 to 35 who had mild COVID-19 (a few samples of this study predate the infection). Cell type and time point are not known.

The CDR3 sequence is CASRSGPTYTQYF. The CDR3 DNA reads as TGTGCCAGCAGATCGGGACCTACATATACGCAGTATTTT. The chain links TRBV12-3 or TRBV12-4 to TRBJ2-3; the D gene could be TRBD1 or TRBD2 (5 bases each). The CDR3 is made up of 13 amino acids. With 6 bases removed from V and 7 bases from J, the gap between germline ends came to 14 bases.